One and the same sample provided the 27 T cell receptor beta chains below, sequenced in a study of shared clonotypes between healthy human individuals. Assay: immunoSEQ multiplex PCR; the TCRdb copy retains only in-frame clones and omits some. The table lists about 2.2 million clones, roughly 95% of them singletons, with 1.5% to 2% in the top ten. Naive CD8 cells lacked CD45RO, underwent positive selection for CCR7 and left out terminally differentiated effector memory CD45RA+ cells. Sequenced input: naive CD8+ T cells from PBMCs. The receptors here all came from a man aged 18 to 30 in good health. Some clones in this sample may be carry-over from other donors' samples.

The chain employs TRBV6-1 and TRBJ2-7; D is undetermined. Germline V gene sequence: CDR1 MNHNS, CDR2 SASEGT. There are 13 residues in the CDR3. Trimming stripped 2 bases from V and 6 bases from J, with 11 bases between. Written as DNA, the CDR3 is TGTGCCAGCAGTGAATGGCCTAGGCTCGAGCAGTACTTC. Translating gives CASSEWPRLEQYF.

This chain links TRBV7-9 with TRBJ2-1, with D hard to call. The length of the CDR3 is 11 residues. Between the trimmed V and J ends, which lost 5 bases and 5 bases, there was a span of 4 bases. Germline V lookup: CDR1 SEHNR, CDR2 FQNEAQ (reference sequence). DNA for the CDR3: TGTGCCAGCAGCCAAGACAATGAGCAGTTCTTC. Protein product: CASSQDNEQFF.

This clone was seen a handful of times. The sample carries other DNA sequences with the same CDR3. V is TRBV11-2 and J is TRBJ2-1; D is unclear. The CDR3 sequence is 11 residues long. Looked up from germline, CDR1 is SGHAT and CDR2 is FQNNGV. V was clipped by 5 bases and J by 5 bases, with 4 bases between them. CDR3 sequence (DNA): TGTGCCAGCAGCGTGAACAATGAGCAGTTCTTC. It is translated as CASSVNNEQFF.

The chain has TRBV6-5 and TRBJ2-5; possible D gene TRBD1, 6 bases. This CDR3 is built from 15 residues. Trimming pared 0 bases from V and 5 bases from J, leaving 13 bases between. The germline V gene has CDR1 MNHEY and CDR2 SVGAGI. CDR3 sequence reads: CASSYSGERGETQYF. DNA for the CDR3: TGTGCCAGCAGTTACTCTGGGGAGAGGGGGGAGACCCAGTACTTC.

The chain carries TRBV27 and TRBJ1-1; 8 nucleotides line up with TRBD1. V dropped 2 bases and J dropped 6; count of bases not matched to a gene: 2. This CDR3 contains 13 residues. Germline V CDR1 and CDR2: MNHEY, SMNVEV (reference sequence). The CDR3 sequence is CASSLQGAAEAFF. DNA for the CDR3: TGTGCCAGCAGTTTACAGGGGGCGGCTGAAGCTTTCTTT.

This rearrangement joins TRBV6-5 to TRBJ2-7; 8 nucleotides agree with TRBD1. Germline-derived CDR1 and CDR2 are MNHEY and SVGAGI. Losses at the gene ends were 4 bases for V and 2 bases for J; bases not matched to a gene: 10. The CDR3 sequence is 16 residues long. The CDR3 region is CASSFTTGVLPYEQYF. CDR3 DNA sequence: TGTGCCAGCAGTTTCACGACAGGGGTGCTTCCCTACGAGCAGTACTTC.

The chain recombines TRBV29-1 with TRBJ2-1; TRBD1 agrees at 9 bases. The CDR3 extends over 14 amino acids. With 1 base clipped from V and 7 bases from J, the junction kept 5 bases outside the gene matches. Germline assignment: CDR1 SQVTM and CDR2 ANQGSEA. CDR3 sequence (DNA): TGCAGCGTTGAAGTTGGACAGGGGAGAAATGAGCAGTTCTTC. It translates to CSVEVGQGRNEQFF.

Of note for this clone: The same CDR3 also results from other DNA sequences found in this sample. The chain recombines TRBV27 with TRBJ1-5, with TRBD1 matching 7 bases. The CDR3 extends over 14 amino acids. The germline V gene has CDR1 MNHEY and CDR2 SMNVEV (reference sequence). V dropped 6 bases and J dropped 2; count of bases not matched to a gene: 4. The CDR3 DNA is TGTGCCAGCAGCCCAACAGGGGGCAATCAGCCCCAGCATTTT. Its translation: CASSPTGGNQPQHF.

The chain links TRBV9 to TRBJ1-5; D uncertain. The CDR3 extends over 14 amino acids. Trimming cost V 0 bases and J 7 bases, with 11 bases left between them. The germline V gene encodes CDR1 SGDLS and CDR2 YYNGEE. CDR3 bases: TGTGCCAGCAGCGTAGGGGCCGTTGGCCAGCCCCAGCATTTT. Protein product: CASSVGAVGQPQHF.

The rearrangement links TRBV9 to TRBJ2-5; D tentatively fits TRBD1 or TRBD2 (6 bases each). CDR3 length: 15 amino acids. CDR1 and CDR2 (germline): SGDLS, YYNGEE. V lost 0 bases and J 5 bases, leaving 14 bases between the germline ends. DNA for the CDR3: TGTGCCAGCAGCGTAGAGGGGGGTGTCCGTGAGACCCAGTACTTC. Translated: CASSVEGGVRETQYF.

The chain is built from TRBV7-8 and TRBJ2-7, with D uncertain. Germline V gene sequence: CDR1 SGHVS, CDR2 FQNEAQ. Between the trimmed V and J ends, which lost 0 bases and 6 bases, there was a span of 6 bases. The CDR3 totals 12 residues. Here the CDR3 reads CASSLARREQYF. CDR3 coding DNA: TGTGCCAGCAGCTTAGCGAGGCGCGAGCAGTACTTC.

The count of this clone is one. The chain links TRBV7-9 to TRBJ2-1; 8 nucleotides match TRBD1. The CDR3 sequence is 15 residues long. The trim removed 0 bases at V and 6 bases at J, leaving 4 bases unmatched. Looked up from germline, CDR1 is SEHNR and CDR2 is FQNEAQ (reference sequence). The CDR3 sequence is CASSLAQGQVNEQFF. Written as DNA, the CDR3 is TGTGCCAGCAGCTTAGCCCAGGGACAGGTCAATGAGCAGTTCTTC.

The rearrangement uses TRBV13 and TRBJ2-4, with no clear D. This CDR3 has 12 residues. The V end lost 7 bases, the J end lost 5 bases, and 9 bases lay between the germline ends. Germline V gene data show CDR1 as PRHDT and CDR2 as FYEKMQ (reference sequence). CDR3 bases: TGTGCCAGCACCCAAGGCGAAAACATTCAGTACTTC. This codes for CASTQGENIQYF.

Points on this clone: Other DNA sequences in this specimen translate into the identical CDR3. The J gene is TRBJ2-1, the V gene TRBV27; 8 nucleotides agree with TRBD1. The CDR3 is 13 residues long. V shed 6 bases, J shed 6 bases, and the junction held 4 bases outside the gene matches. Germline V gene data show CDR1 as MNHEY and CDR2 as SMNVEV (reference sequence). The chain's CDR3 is CASSPDRGNEQFF. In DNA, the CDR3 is TGTGCCAGCAGCCCCGACAGGGGCAATGAGCAGTTCTTC.

In nucleotides, the CDR3 is TGTGCCAGCAGTGAAGAGGGCAGCTACTCCTACGAGCAGTACTTC. Amino acids: CASSEEGSYSYEQYF. The genes are TRBV6-1 and TRBJ2-7, with unresolved D. V lost 1 base and J 0 bases, leaving 10 bases between the germline ends. Germline-derived CDR1 and CDR2 are MNHNS and SASEGT. The CDR3 contains 15 residues.

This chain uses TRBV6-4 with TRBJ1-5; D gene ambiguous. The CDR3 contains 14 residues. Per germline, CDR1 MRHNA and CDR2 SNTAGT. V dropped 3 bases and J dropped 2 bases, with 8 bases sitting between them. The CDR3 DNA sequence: TGTGCCAGCAGTGAGACTATGGGCAATCAGCCCCAGCATTTT. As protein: CASSETMGNQPQHF.

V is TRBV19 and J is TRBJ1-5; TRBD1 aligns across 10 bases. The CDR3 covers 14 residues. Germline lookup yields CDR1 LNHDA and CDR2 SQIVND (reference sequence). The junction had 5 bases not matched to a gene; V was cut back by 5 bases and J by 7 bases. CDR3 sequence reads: CASSATGGRQPQHF. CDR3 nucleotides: TGTGCCAGTAGTGCGACAGGGGGCCGACAGCCCCAGCATTTT.

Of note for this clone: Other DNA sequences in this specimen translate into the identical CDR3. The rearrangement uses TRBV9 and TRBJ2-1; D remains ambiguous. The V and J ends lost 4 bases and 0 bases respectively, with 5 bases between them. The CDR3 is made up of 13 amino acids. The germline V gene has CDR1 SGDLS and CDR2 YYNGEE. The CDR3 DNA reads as TGTGCCAGCAGCCTCGGCTCCTACAATGAGCAGTTCTTC. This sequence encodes CASSLGSYNEQFF.

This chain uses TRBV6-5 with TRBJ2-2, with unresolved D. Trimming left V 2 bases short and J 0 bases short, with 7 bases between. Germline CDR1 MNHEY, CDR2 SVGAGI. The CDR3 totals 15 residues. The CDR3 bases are TGTGCCAGCAGTTACGAGAGTTCGAACACCGGGGAGCTGTTTTTT. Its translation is CASSYESSNTGELFF.

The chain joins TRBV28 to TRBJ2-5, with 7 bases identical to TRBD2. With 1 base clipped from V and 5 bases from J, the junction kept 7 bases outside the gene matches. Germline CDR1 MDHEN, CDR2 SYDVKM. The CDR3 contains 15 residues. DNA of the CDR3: TGTGCCAGCAGTTTATTGGGGGAGGGCCATGAGACCCAGTACTTC. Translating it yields CASSLLGEGHETQYF.

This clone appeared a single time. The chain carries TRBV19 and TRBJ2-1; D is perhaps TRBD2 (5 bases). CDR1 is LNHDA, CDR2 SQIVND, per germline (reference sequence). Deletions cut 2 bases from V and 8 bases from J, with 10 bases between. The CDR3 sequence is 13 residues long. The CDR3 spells CASSIYGNDEQFF. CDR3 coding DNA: TGTGCCAGTAGTATATACGGGAACGATGAGCAGTTCTTC.

CDR3 protein: CSAYADRNYGYTF. Here the CDR3 DNA reads TGCAGCGCTTACGCCGACAGAAACTATGGCTACACCTTC. The chain couples TRBV29-1 to TRBJ1-2, with D maybe TRBD1 (5 bases). Germline CDR1 reads SQVTM; CDR2 reads ANQGSEA. Trimming removed 7 bases from V and 2 bases from J, with 14 bases in between. The CDR3 sequence is 13 residues long.

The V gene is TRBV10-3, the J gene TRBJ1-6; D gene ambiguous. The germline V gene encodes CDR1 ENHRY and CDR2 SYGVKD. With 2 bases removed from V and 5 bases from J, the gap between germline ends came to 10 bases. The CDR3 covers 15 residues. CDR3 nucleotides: TGTGCCATCAGTGAGGAGGAAACACATAATTCACCCCTCCACTTT. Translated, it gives CAISEEETHNSPLHF.

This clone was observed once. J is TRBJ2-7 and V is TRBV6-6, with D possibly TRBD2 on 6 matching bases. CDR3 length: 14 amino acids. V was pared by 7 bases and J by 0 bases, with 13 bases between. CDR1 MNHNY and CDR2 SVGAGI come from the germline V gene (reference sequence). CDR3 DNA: TGTGCCAGCACTGATCGGGGGTTCTCCTACGAGCAGTACTTC. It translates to CASTDRGFSYEQYF.

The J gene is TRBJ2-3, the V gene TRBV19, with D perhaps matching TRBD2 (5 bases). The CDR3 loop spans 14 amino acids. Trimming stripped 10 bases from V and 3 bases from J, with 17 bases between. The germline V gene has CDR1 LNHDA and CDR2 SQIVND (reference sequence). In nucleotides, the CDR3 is TGTGCCACTGGCGAGCTCGGGATTACAGATACGCAGTATTTT. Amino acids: CATGELGITDTQYF.

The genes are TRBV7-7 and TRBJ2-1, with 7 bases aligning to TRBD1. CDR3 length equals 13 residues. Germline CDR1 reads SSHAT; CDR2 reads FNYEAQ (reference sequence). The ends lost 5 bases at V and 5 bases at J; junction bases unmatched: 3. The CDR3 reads CASSSDRDNEQFF. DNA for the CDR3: TGTGCCAGCAGCAGCGACAGGGACAATGAGCAGTTCTTC.

DNA for the CDR3: TGTGCCAGCAGTTTACTCCTTTCGGGGACAGGGGACGGGGAGCTGTTTTTT. Translating it yields CASSLLLSGTGDGELFF. The J gene is TRBJ2-2, the V gene TRBV28, with 10 bases fitting TRBD1. This CDR3 region has 17 residues. Per germline, CDR1 MDHEN and CDR2 SYDVKM. J lost 7 bases, V lost 2 bases, and 10 bases had no gene match.